A single sample is the source of the 16 T cell receptor beta chains below, sequenced in a study of T-cell memory formation after mild COVID-19. Via MiXCR, TCRdb re-called the 5' RACE reads, giving one row per CDR3 protein. The data contain about 170,000 distinct CDR3 sequences, roughly 13% of them singletons. Sequenced sample: PBMCs or a T cell subset sorted from them (not recorded which). Receptors originate from a man aged 18 to 29 who had mild COVID-19 (a few samples of this study predate the infection). Cell type and time point are not known.

This chain links TRBV5-1 with TRBJ2-3; D may correspond to TRBD1 or TRBD2 (6 bases each). The germline V gene encodes CDR1 SGHRS and CDR2 YFSETQ. The V and J ends lost 4 bases and 1 base respectively, with 16 bases between them. The CDR3 consists of 16 residues. As DNA, the CDR3 is TGCGCCAGCAGCCCAGGGGTAGCGGTGCGCACAGATACGCAGTATTTT. Protein product: CASSPGVAVRTDTQYF. The full variable domain, rest sourced from reference TRBV5-1 and TRBJ2-3, is KAGVTQTPRYLIKTRGQQVTLSCSPISGHRSVSWYQQTPGQGLQFLFEYFSETQRNKGNFPGRFSGRQFSNSRSEMNVSTLELGDSALYLCASSPGVAVRTDTQYFGPGTRLTVL.

A few counts support this clonotype. This chain uses TRBV11-2 with TRBJ1-6; no reliable D call. The CDR3 length is 16 residues. Trimming took 2 bases from V and 3 from J, leaving 11 bases between them. Germline V gene lookup returns CDR1 SGHAT and CDR2 FQNNGV. For the CDR3, the DNA is TGTGCCAGCAGCTTAAGCGGGAAAGGCTATAATTCACCCCTCCACTTT. Its translation: CASSLSGKGYNSPLHF.

This clonotype was seen only a few times. The chain uses TRBV4-3 and TRBJ2-5; a weak D match, TRBD2 (6 bases). Germline V lookup: CDR1 LGHNA, CDR2 YSLEER. V was trimmed by 4 bases and J by 2 bases, leaving 8 bases between them. This CDR3 has 13 residues. CDR3 in amino acids: CASSLREQETQYF. CDR3 bases: TGCGCCAGCAGCCTCCGGGAGCAAGAGACCCAGTACTTC.

A few counts support this clonotype. The chain links TRBV21-1 to TRBJ1-6; TRBD1, as called in the table, went unchecked against the DNA. TRBV21-1 is classified as a pseudogene. The CDR3 has 12 amino acids. CDR3 region: CASGTDHSPLHF. In nucleotides, the CDR3 is TGTGCCAGCGGGACAGATCATTCACCCCTCCACTTT.

This clonotype was seen only a few times. The chain couples TRBV6-5 to TRBJ1-2; D is unclear. Trimming removed 3 bases at V and 4 bases at J, with 6 bases between. Germline values: CDR1 MNHEY, CDR2 SVGAGI. The CDR3 is 12 residues long. CDR3 in DNA: TGTGCCAGCAGTTATAACGGCTATGGCTACACCTTC. Translating it yields CASSYNGYGYTF.

This clonotype was recorded a few times. The V gene is TRBV4-3, the J gene TRBJ1-1; D is undetermined. CDR3 length: 15 amino acids. Germline V gives CDR1 LGHNA, CDR2 YSLEER. V dropped 0 bases and J dropped 5 bases, with 13 bases sitting between them. As DNA, the CDR3 is TGCGCCAGCAGCCAAGATACTTGGATCACAACTGAAGCTTTCTTT. Its protein is CASSQDTWITTEAFF.

This rearrangement joins TRBV5-1 to TRBJ1-1, with D possibly matching TRBD1 (6 bases). V lost 5 bases and J lost 6, with 11 bases in between. This CDR3 contains 12 residues. The germline V gene has CDR1 SGHRS and CDR2 YFSETQ. The chain's CDR3 is CASRIAGAEAFF. CDR3 bases: TGCGCCAGCAGGATTGCAGGGGCTGAAGCTTTCTTT.

This clonotype has only a few counts. The chain employs TRBV5-1 and TRBJ2-3, with 9 bases fitting TRBD1. The CDR3 extends over 15 amino acids. Trimming cost V 5 bases and J 3 bases; bases outside gene matches: 7. Per germline, CDR1 SGHRS and CDR2 YFSETQ. The CDR3, as DNA: TGCGCCAGCAGGGGACAGGGAGGAGAGACAGATACGCAGTATTTT. It codes for CASRGQGGETDTQYF.

This clonotype came up a few times. V and J are TRBV3-1 and TRBJ2-7; 7 bases fit TRBD1. The ends lost 2 bases at V and 0 bases at J; junction bases unmatched: 7. The CDR3 sequence is 16 residues long. CDR1 is LGHDT, CDR2 YNNKEL, per germline (reference sequence). Here the CDR3 reads CASSQRQGRISYEQYV. In DNA, the CDR3 is TGTGCCAGCAGCCAACGACAGGGTCGGATCTCCTACGAGCAGTACGTC.

In this sample, this clonotype turned up a few times. V gene TRBV20-1 combines with J gene TRBJ1-1, with TRBD1 matching over 9 bases. V was pared by 6 bases and J by 4 bases, with 6 bases of the junction left unmatched. CDR3 length: 13 amino acids. Germline V gives CDR1 DFQATT, CDR2 SNEGSKA (reference sequence). CDR3 loop: CSAPDRGGTEAFF. In DNA, the CDR3 is TGCAGTGCCCCGGACAGGGGAGGCACTGAAGCTTTCTTT.

This clonotype has ten or more counts. The chain links TRBV5-1 to TRBJ2-1; 10 nucleotides align to TRBD2. The germline gives CDR1 SGHRS, CDR2 YFSETQ. This CDR3 is built from 15 residues. V trimming: 0 bases; J trimming: 7 bases; junction bases outside the gene matches: 4. The CDR3 bases are TGCGCCAGCAGCTTGGATCCTAGCGGGGGTAATGAGCAGTTCTTC. Its translation is CASSLDPSGGNEQFF.

V and J are TRBV28 and TRBJ2-5, with D hard to call. Per germline, CDR1 MDHEN and CDR2 SYDVKM. The CDR3 covers 15 residues. V was shortened by 4 bases and J by 7 bases, with 19 bases between the two germline ends. In DNA, the CDR3 is TGTGCCAGCAGTTCCCCCTCTACATGGGCAGGGACCCAGTACTTC. Protein sequence: CASSSPSTWAGTQYF.

This clonotype was seen ten or more times. V usage is TRBV6-2 or TRBV6-3 and J usage is TRBJ2-5; 9 bases are a match to TRBD1. Germline V CDR1 and CDR2: MNHEY, SVGEGT. The CDR3 totals 16 residues. With 3 bases clipped from V and 5 bases from J, the junction kept 10 bases outside the gene matches. CDR3 nucleotides: TGTGCCAGCAGTTATTCCGGGACAGGGATTCGGGAGACCCAGTACTTC. Translated, it gives CASSYSGTGIRETQYF.

V is TRBV6-5 and J is TRBJ1-2; D unclear. Germline CDR1 and CDR2: MNHEY and SVGAGI. The CDR3 covers 13 residues. Trimming cost V 6 bases and J 5 bases, with 13 bases left between them. CDR3 nucleotides: TGTGCCAGCAGCAACAGAGCCGGATATGGCTACACCTTC. Protein sequence: CASSNRAGYGYTF.

The V and J genes are TRBV7-2 and TRBJ2-5; 12 bases are a match to TRBD1. Germline values: CDR1 SGHTA, CDR2 FQGNSA. The CDR3 spans 15 residues. V gave up 8 bases and J gave up 7 bases; unmatched junction bases: 11. The CDR3 sequence is CASGPGQGAGGTQYF. CDR3 DNA sequence: TGTGCCAGCGGCCCGGGACAGGGGGCCGGGGGGACCCAGTACTTC.

In its sample, this clonotype was seen a few times. The chain joins TRBV5-1 to TRBJ2-7; 8 bases agree with TRBD1. The V gene's germline CDR1 is SGHRS and CDR2 YFSETQ. V lost 0 bases and J lost 5; bases outside the gene matches: 10. The CDR3 sequence is 16 residues long. The CDR3 DNA sequence: TGCGCCAGCAGCTTGGGCGTGGCAGGGGGCTTCAACGAGCAGTACTTC. It encodes CASSLGVAGGFNEQYF.